The T cell receptor beta chain described here comes from a study of blood T cell repertoires in COVID-19. Study background: T cells, B-cell-depleted T cells, or PBMCs provided the cDNA or gDNA that served as material.

Germline loops: CDR1 SGHRS, CDR2 YFSETQ. V was cut by 3 bases and J by 5 bases, with 9 bases left in between. This CDR3 comprises 13 residues. Some clones are missing from TCRdb's copy, which holds only in-frame ones; the method was immunoSEQ multiplex PCR. The table has a few hundred thousand clones, roughly 90% seen once. The V gene is TRBV5-1, the J gene TRBJ2-1; no reliable D call. The sequence came from a man aged 60 to 69 with acute or convalescent COVID-19. Source material: peripheral blood. CDR3: CASSSTVNNEQFF. CDR3 DNA sequence: TGCGCCAGCAGCTCGACTGTGAACAATGAGCAGTTCTTC.